This T cell receptor (beta chain) was sequenced during a study of T cells in Graves' hyperthyroidism and ophthalmopathy. TCR beta CDR3 sequences were amplified from RNA transcripts. The TCR CDR3 first-round RT-PCR relied on the HTBI primer set. TCRdb reanalysed the multiplex PCR reads using MiXCR and keeps one entry per CDR3 protein. Of around 340,000 distinct CDR3 sequences in the sample, roughly a sixth were seen once. These patients, aged 18 to 65, had recently diagnosed hyperthyroidism lasting under 2 months. At least ten counts were recorded for this clonotype. This clonotype was obtained from a woman aged 25 to 39 with Graves' hyperthyroidism that later progressed to Graves' ophthalmopathy. Sequencing was carried out using blood.

The CDR3 DNA sequence: TGTGCCAGCAGTCGTGGTAACACGGGGGCCGAAAAACTGTTTTTT. It encodes CASSRGNTGAEKLFF. This chain uses TRBV12-3 or TRBV12-4 with TRBJ1-4, with a weak D call TRBD1 (6 bases). The CDR3 runs 15 residues. Deletions cut 5 bases from V and 8 bases from J, with 18 bases between.